This T cell receptor beta chain was found in a study of T cells in Graves' hyperthyroidism and ophthalmopathy. Whole-study findings and limits: By a 13 V-J model, ophthalmopathy was set apart from stable hyperthyroidism. Peripheral blood also featured most of the thyroid clonotypes expanded above 0.001.

CDR1 and CDR2 from the germline V gene are DFQATT and SNEGSKA (reference sequence). The V gene lost 3 bases and the J gene lost 5 bases, with 19 bases spanning the gap. The CDR3 is made up of 15 amino acids. The investigators amplified TCR beta CDR3 regions from RNA transcripts. Researchers ran a first-round RT-PCR on the TCR CDR3 using the HTBI primer set. TCRdb reprocessed the multiplex PCR reads via MiXCR and lists one record per CDR3 protein. The data hold hundreds of thousands of distinct CDR3 sequences, with roughly a third observed a single time. No ophthalmopathy progression within 18 months constituted stable Graves' hyperthyroidism. It was uncontrolled infection, other autoimmune disease, pregnancy or lactation that excluded patients. This clonotype has just a few counts. Its target is unknown.

The J gene is TRBJ1-2, the V gene TRBV20-1; a possible D gene is TRBD1 (5 bases). The specimen was blood. The clonotype was recovered from a woman aged 40 to 50 with Graves' hyperthyroidism. The DNA of the CDR3 is TGCAGTGCTAGCCAACCAGGGAACTGGGAGTATGGCTACACCTTC. Amino acid sequence: CSASQPGNWEYGYTF.